The rows below give T cell receptor beta chains drawn from one sample of a study of shared clonotypes between healthy human individuals. Profiled with immunoSEQ multiplex PCR; TCRdb holds only in-frame clones, not every one. The table shows 2,500,000 or so clones, with over 85% occurring only once. The sample taken for sequencing was naive CD4+ T cells from PBMCs. These receptors were collected from a man between 18 and 35 years old in good health. Some clones in this sample may be carry-over from other donors' samples. Each CDR3 is given with its conserved first and last residue. D genes are given only for firm matches. Some rows mark clone size as missing; the rest say once, few, many or name a class of expanded clone.

abundance: NA
d_gene: NA
v_gene: TRBV19
j_gene: TRBJ1-5
CDR3nt: TGTGCCAGTAGCAATACAGGGATTAGCAATCAGCCCCAGCATTTT
CDR3aa: CASSNTGISNQPQHF

abundance: NA
d_gene: NA
v_gene: TRBV9
j_gene: TRBJ1-2
CDR3nt: TGTGCCAGCAGCGCCGGAGAGGGGTATGGCTACACCTTC
CDR3aa: CASSAGEGYGYTF

abundance: NA
d_gene: TRBD1
v_gene: TRBV7-2
j_gene: TRBJ1-2
CDR3nt: TGTGCCAGCAGCTTAGAACCCGGACAGGGATATGGCTACACCTTC
CDR3aa: CASSLEPGQGYGYTF

abundance: NA
d_gene: NA
v_gene: TRBV7-2
j_gene: TRBJ2-2
CDR3nt: TGTGCCAGCTCCTGGGCCACCGGGGAGCTGTTTTTT
CDR3aa: CASSWATGELFF

abundance: NA
d_gene: TRBD1
v_gene: TRBV25-1
j_gene: TRBJ1-6
CDR3nt: TGTGCCAGCAGTGAACAGGACAGGGTTTCACCCCTCCACTTT
CDR3aa: CASSEQDRVSPLHF

abundance: NA
d_gene: NA
v_gene: TRBV2
j_gene: TRBJ2-1
CDR3nt: TGTGCCAGCAGCGAGGAAGGCGGATACAATGAGCAGTTCTTC
CDR3aa: CASSEEGGYNEQFF

abundance: once
d_gene: NA
v_gene: TRBV7-2
j_gene: TRBJ2-1
CDR3nt: TGTGCCAGCAGCTTTCAAATGGGGGGTGCAGGCTCCTACAATGAGCAGTTCTTC
CDR3aa: CASSFQMGGAGSYNEQFF

abundance: NA
d_gene: TRBD1
v_gene: TRBV13
j_gene: TRBJ2-2
CDR3nt: TGTGCCAGCAGCTTGGGACAGGGGAACACCGGGGAGCTGTTTTTT
CDR3aa: CASSLGQGNTGELFF

abundance: NA
d_gene: NA
v_gene: TRBV5-1
j_gene: TRBJ2-5
CDR3nt: TGCGCCAGCAGCTTACTAGTCGGAACCCCCCAAGAGACCCAGTACTTC
CDR3aa: CASSLLVGTPQETQYF

abundance: NA
d_gene: TRBD2
v_gene: TRBV7-8
j_gene: TRBJ2-2
CDR3nt: TGTGCCAGCAGCCCCGCCTATGGGGCGGGAGGCACCGGGGAGCTGTTTTTT
CDR3aa: CASSPAYGAGGTGELFF

abundance: NA
d_gene: NA
v_gene: TRBV10-3
j_gene: TRBJ2-1
CDR3nt: TGTGCCATCAGTGAGTCGGTTGGGATCTCCTACAATGAGCAGTTCTTC
CDR3aa: CAISESVGISYNEQFF

abundance: NA
d_gene: TRBD2
v_gene: TRBV2
j_gene: TRBJ2-1
CDR3nt: TGTGCCAGCAGGGGGACTAGGCACTACAATGAGCAGTTCTTC
CDR3aa: CASRGTRHYNEQFF

abundance: NA
d_gene: NA
v_gene: TRBV5-4
j_gene: TRBJ1-2
CDR3nt: TGTGCCAGCAGCTCGCCTACTACAGCAAACTATGGCTACACCTTC
CDR3aa: CASSSPTTANYGYTF

abundance: NA
d_gene: NA
v_gene: TRBV4-1
j_gene: TRBJ2-5
CDR3nt: TGCGCCAGCAGCCAAGTACAGCTCCAAGAGACCCAGTACTTC
CDR3aa: CASSQVQLQETQYF

abundance: NA
d_gene: NA
v_gene: TRBV9
j_gene: TRBJ2-3
CDR3nt: TGTGCCAGCAGCGGACTAGGTGGCGTTACGCAGTATTTT
CDR3aa: CASSGLGGVTQYF

abundance: NA
d_gene: NA
v_gene: TRBV6-5
j_gene: TRBJ1-4
CDR3nt: TGTGCCAGCAGTTTACGAGGCCGCCAGCCTGAAAAACTGTTTTTT
CDR3aa: CASSLRGRQPEKLFF

abundance: NA
d_gene: TRBD1
v_gene: TRBV6-1
j_gene: TRBJ1-2
CDR3nt: TGTGCCAGCACCCCTACAGGGGACTATGGCTACACCTTC
CDR3aa: CASTPTGDYGYTF

abundance: NA
d_gene: NA
v_gene: TRBV5-6
j_gene: TRBJ2-5
CDR3nt: TGTGCCAGCAGTCAATCGGGGCAAGAGACCCAGTACTTC
CDR3aa: CASSQSGQETQYF